The TCR beta chain under discussion was sequenced for a study of blood T cells in healthy people across ages. A note on this clonotype: Its specificity is not known.

Trimming took 0 bases from V and 7 from J; bases not matched to a gene: 9. CDR3 size: 16 residues. CDR1 and CDR2 (germline): SGDLS, YYNGEE. Study-level points and caveats: Possibly, changes in expanded clonotypes were confounded because donor CMV status was unknown. Aged donors had fewer naive CD4+ cells and lower diversity than long-lived donors. It was not possible, with unsorted PBMCs, to conclusively compare naive and antigen-experienced cells.

Through a sample-barcoded 5' primer and a J-beta primer mix, a second PCR was run for roughly 6 to 11 cycles. MiXCR, run by TCRdb on the 5' RACE reads, gives a single entry per CDR3 protein. The sample lists some 700,000 distinct CDR3 sequences; approximately 39% were seen once. The extraction recovered at least 5 micrograms of total RNA per sample. This receptor was identified in a woman aged 55-75 years in good health. The sequenced sample was blood. The chain combines TRBV9 with TRBJ2-1; TRBD1 aligns across 8 bases. The CDR3 nucleotides are TGTGCCAGCAGCGTAGAGCCAGGACAGGGCACAAATGAGCAGTTCTTC. It codes for CASSVEPGQGTNEQFF.